The T cell receptor beta chain described here comes from a study of T cells in narcolepsy. Looking at the study overall: Healthy controls were enrolled alongside patients with narcolepsy type 1 or type 2. The study's findings and limits: Blood of same and different patients, but not healthy controls, reportedly held recurring autoreactive clonotypes. In some patient and control memory CD4+ samples, autoreactive clones were absent. HCRT-specific and TRIB2-specific autoreactive clonotypes appeared among same-patient CSF and blood CD4+ clonotypes.

Trimming cost V 4 bases and J 5 bases, with 27 bases left between them. CDR1 is SGHDT, CDR2 YYEEEE, per germline. The CDR3 has 18 residues. Sequencing used immunoSEQ multiplex PCR; TCRdb keeps in-frame clones, though not all of them. The sample has some 30,000 clones, about 76% seen once. This clone showed up just a few times. Its specificity is unknown. The chain uses TRBV5-6 and TRBJ1-2; maybe TRBD1 (5 bases). The material sequenced was CD45RA- memory CD4+ T cells from PBMCs. This clonotype was obtained from a human donor with narcolepsy. CDR3 sequence (DNA): TGTGCCAGCAGCATTGGAGGGACCGGAAGGGCTGGCGGGTATGGCTACACCTTC. Translation: CASSIGGTGRAGGYGYTF.